Shown below are 13 T cell receptor beta chains from a single sample sequenced in a study of blood T cell repertoires in COVID-19. The protocol was immunoSEQ multiplex PCR, while the TCRdb copy is restricted to in-frame clones and leaves out a portion. The data contain 300,000 to 400,000 clones, roughly 90% of them singletons. Sequenced input: peripheral blood. The source is a woman between 70 and 85 years old with COVID-19, enrolled during active disease.

Concerning this clone: Distinct nucleotide sequences in the sample also encode this CDR3. This chain uses TRBV7-2 with TRBJ2-1; maybe TRBD1 (5 bases). The germline V gene encodes CDR1 SGHTA and CDR2 FQGNSA. The germline V and J ends were trimmed by 3 bases and 1 base, with 7 bases remaining between them. The CDR3 has 14 amino acids. The CDR3: CASSLQGSYNEQFF. DNA for the CDR3: TGTGCCAGCAGCTTGCAGGGATCCTACAATGAGCAGTTCTTC.

This clone was recorded once. V gene TRBV24-1 combines with J gene TRBJ1-2; 9 bases map to TRBD1. Germline CDR1 and CDR2: KGHDR and SFDVKD. The V and J ends lost 4 bases and 8 bases, in that order; junction bases with no gene match: 7. The CDR3 covers 14 residues. Here the CDR3 DNA reads TGTGCCACCAGTGAGACAACAGGGGGCTGGGGCTACACCTTC. This codes for CATSETTGGWGYTF.

The chain uses TRBV30 and TRBJ2-3, with 11 bases fitting TRBD2. V trimming: 4 bases; J trimming: 2 bases; junction bases outside the gene matches: 5. The CDR3 covers 15 residues. The germline gives CDR1 GTSNPN, CDR2 SVGIG (reference sequence). CDR3 sequence (DNA): TGTGCCTGGACCACTAGCGGGGGTTTCACAGATACGCAGTATTTT. Its translation is CAWTTSGGFTDTQYF.

The V and J genes are TRBV5-1 and TRBJ2-3; 10 nucleotides agree with TRBD2. J was trimmed by 1 base and V by 1 base; bases with no gene match: 9. The CDR3 is 18 residues long. Germline V lookup: CDR1 SGHRS, CDR2 YFSETQ. CDR3 residues: CASSLTPQRGGGTDTQYF. The DNA for the CDR3 is TGCGCCAGCAGCTTGACTCCCCAGCGGGGGGGCGGCACAGATACGCAGTATTTT. Variable domain in full (rest from reference TRBV5-1 and TRBJ2-3): KAGVTQTPRYLIKTRGQQVTLSCSPISGHRSVSWYQQTPGQGLQFLFEYFSETQRNKGNFPGRFSGRQFSNSRSEMNVSTLELGDSALYLCASSLTPQRGGGTDTQYFGPGTRLTVL.

V gene TRBV10-3 combines with J gene TRBJ1-2; no definite D call. Trimming cost V 4 bases and J 5 bases, with 11 bases left between them. The CDR3 spans 13 residues. Germline V gene lookup returns CDR1 ENHRY and CDR2 SYGVKD. The CDR3 region is CAISASPTYGYTF. In nucleotides, the CDR3 is TGTGCCATCAGTGCCTCTCCCACTTATGGCTACACCTTC.

The chain joins TRBV30 to TRBJ2-7; 7 bases fit TRBD2. The germline gives CDR1 GTSNPN, CDR2 SVGIG (reference sequence). The V gene end was trimmed by 2 bases and the J gene end by 6 bases; junction bases not matched to a gene: 7. This CDR3 has 13 amino acids. CDR3 coding DNA: TGTGCCTGGAGTTGGGAAGGGGAGGGCGAGCAGTACTTC. This translates into CAWSWEGEGEQYF.

The genes are TRBV30 and TRBJ1-5; D is unclear. The ends were cut back, 2 bases at V and 9 bases at J, with 14 bases in the middle. CDR1 is GTSNPN and CDR2 is SVGIG in the germline V gene (reference sequence). CDR3 length: 13 amino acids. CDR3 nucleotides: TGTGCCTGGAGTCAGTATGCCTCAGGGCCCCAGCATTTT. It codes for CAWSQYASGPQHF.

This chain links TRBV6-5 with TRBJ1-1; D is possibly TRBD1 (6 bases). CDR1 is MNHEY, CDR2 SVGAGI, per germline. Trimming cost V 6 bases and J 5 bases, with 13 bases left between them. CDR3 length equals 13 residues. CDR3 in DNA: TGTGCCAGCAGGACGGGAGGGGGTACTGAAGCTTTCTTT. This gives the protein CASRTGGGTEAFF.

This rearrangement joins TRBV30 to TRBJ2-3; D gene unclear. The CDR3 is 13 residues long. Germline V gene lookup returns CDR1 GTSNPN and CDR2 SVGIG (reference sequence). V was shortened by 0 bases and J by 6 bases, with 10 bases between the two germline ends. The CDR3 sequence: CAWSVSSEDTQYF. The CDR3 DNA reads TGTGCCTGGAGTGTATCCTCGGAGGATACGCAGTATTTT.

The chain recombines TRBV7-9 with TRBJ1-2; D is undetermined. The CDR3 totals 14 residues. Germline lookup yields CDR1 SEHNR and CDR2 FQNEAQ (reference sequence). Deletions cut 6 bases from V and 4 bases from J, with 15 bases between. CDR3: CASSAGVAAYGYTF. CDR3 nucleotide sequence: TGTGCCAGCAGTGCCGGGGTGGCCGCCTATGGCTACACCTTC. The whole variable domain, remainder taken from reference TRBV7-9 and TRBJ1-2, is DTGVSQNPRHKITKRGQNVTFRCDPISEHNRLYWYRQTLGQGPEFLTYFQNEAQLEKSRLLSDRFSAERPKGSFSTLEIQRTEQGDSAMYLCASSAGVAAYGYTFGSGTRLTVV.

The CDR3 region has the DNA TGTGCCAGCAGCACGGGACAAGGCCAAAACTATGGCTACACCTTC. Protein sequence: CASSTGQGQNYGYTF. This sequence joins TRBV9 and TRBJ1-2; weak D call: TRBD1 (6 bases). The germline V and J ends were trimmed by 4 bases and 2 bases, with 15 bases remaining between them. CDR1 is SGDLS and CDR2 is YYNGEE in the germline V gene. The CDR3 sequence is 15 residues long.

The rearrangement joins TRBV30 to TRBJ1-5; no firm D call. Germline V gene data show CDR1 as GTSNPN and CDR2 as SVGIG (reference sequence). This CDR3 contains 14 residues. V was pared by 1 base and J by 0 bases, with 7 bases between. The CDR3 spells CAWSGSYSNQPQHF. CDR3 sequence (DNA): TGTGCCTGGAGTGGGAGCTATAGCAATCAGCCCCAGCATTTT.

The rearrangement joins TRBV9 to TRBJ1-3, with D hard to call. Germline V gives CDR1 SGDLS, CDR2 YYNGEE. V lost 0 bases and J 2 bases, leaving 12 bases between the germline ends. The CDR3 covers 16 residues. The CDR3, as DNA: TGTGCCAGCAGCGTAGAGGTCCGGGGTGCTGGAAACACCATATATTTT. Its protein is CASSVEVRGAGNTIYF.